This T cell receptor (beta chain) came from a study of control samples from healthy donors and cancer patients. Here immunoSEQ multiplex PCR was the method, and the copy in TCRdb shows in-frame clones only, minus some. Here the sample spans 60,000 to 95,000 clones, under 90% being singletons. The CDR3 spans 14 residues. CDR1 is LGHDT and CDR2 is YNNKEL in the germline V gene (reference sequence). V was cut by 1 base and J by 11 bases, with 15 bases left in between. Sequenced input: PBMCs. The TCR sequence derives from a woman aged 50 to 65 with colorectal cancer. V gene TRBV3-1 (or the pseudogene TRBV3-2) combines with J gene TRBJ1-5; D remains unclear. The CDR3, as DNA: TGTGCCAGCAGCCAAGGCCCGGGATGTTCCACCCAGCATTTT. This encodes CASSQGPGCSTQHF.